This passage covers 14 T cell receptor beta chains from one sample sequenced in a study of cytomegalovirus exposure and HLA in healthy donors (dated by TCRdb to about 2017). Libraries were constructed by the immunoSEQ multiplex PCR assay. For the multiplex PCR, a mixture combining 60 forward primers for TCR Vbeta segments and 13 reverse primers for TCR Jbeta segments was used. What TCRdb holds here is the immuneACCESS table cut down to in-frame rearrangements. Part of the clones is not present; checked against another copy, under half of the missing clones reflect an unresolved V gene, and the others are unexplained. The sample records 100,000 to 150,000 clones, 81% of which are singletons. Less than 2.5% of the sample comes from the top ten. Sequencing was carried out using PBMCs. These receptors originate from a woman aged 40 to 49 in good health and CMV-seronegative.

The rearrangement links TRBV2 to TRBJ2-3, with 7 bases that match TRBD2. This CDR3 comprises 15 residues. From germline, CDR1 is SNHLY and CDR2 FYNNEI. Trimming removed 6 bases from V and 0 bases from J; junction bases left unmatched: 6. The CDR3 DNA reads as TGTGCCAGCAGCAGACTAGCAGCTAGCACAGATACGCAGTATTTT. This encodes CASSRLAASTDTQYF.

This clone was detected a few times. V is TRBV4-1 and J is TRBJ1-2; D gene uncertain. The CDR3 consists of 16 residues. Trimming pared 4 bases from V and 6 bases from J, leaving 21 bases between. The germline gives CDR1 MGHRA, CDR2 YSYEKL. The DNA of the CDR3 is TGCGCCAGCAGCCCCATATCCCCGCTGGAGGGAAATGGCTACACCTTC. It codes for CASSPISPLEGNGYTF.

This chain links TRBV18 with TRBJ1-1, with TRBD1 matching 9 bases. CDR1 and CDR2 (germline): KGHSH, LQKENI. This CDR3 contains 15 residues. The ends lost 4 bases at V and 4 bases at J; junction bases unmatched: 7. The CDR3, as DNA: TGTGCCAGCTCACAGGGACAGGGCCTGGGCACTGAAGCTTTCTTT. Its translation is CASSQGQGLGTEAFF.

The V call is TRBV13, the J call TRBJ2-7, with TRBD2 matching over 7 bases. Germline V CDR1 and CDR2: PRHDT, FYEKMQ (reference sequence). The CDR3 is 14 amino acids. V lost 5 bases, J lost 0 bases, and 4 bases stayed unmatched. CDR3 loop: CASSTTSVSYEQYF. The CDR3 DNA reads as TGTGCCAGCAGCACTACTAGCGTCTCCTACGAGCAGTACTTC.

The chain joins TRBV23-1 to TRBJ2-1, with 7 bases fitting TRBD1. TRBV23-1 is sorted into the ORF group, with uncertain function. V shed 2 bases and J 8 bases; nucleotides not matched to a gene: 12. The CDR3 length is 16 residues. Written as DNA, the CDR3 is TGCGCCAGCAGTCAACCCCGCGACAGGGAATCGTATGAGCAGTTCTTC. The encoded protein is CASSQPRDRESYEQFF.

This chain links TRBV7-2 with TRBJ2-5; 10 positions agree with TRBD2. The J call is doubtful: the DNA matches TRBJ2-7 better. Germline assignment: CDR1 SGHTA and CDR2 FQGNSA. The CDR3 runs 14 residues. The CDR3 here is CASEPASGSHEQYF. The CDR3 DNA reads TGTGCCAGCGAGCCGGCTAGCGGGAGCCACGAGCAGTACTTC.

CDR3 amino acids: CASKGTRGTEAFF. CDR3 in DNA: TGCGCCAGCAAGGGAACACGCGGGACTGAAGCTTTCTTT. V usage is TRBV5-1 and J usage is TRBJ1-1; unclear D gene. V gave up 6 bases and J gave up 5 bases, with 14 bases separating them. Looked up from germline, CDR1 is SGHRS and CDR2 is YFSETQ. The CDR3 contains 13 residues.

This rearrangement joins TRBV19 to TRBJ1-4; D uncertain. Trimming left V 6 bases short and J 0 bases short, with 14 bases between. Looked up from germline, CDR1 is LNHDA and CDR2 is SQIVND (reference sequence). This CDR3 is 16 amino acids long. This chain's CDR3 is CASSSREVATNEKLFF. CDR3 DNA: TGTGCCAGTAGCTCCCGGGAGGTTGCAACTAATGAAAAACTGTTTTTT.

The chain carries TRBV20-1 and TRBJ2-7, with a weak D call TRBD2 (6 bases). Germline values: CDR1 DFQATT, CDR2 SNEGSKA (reference sequence). Trimming removed 1 base from V and 7 bases from J, with 8 bases in between. The length of the CDR3 is 11 residues. The CDR3 spells CSARGGGEQYF. CDR3 nucleotide sequence: TGCAGTGCTAGAGGGGGAGGTGAGCAGTACTTC.

This chain joins TRBV19 and TRBJ2-1; a possible D gene is TRBD2 (5 bases). Germline assignment: CDR1 LNHDA and CDR2 SQIVND (reference sequence). The CDR3 length is 14 residues. CDR3 bases: TGTGCGACGACGTCCTTTGGACGGGGCAATGAGCAGTTCTTC. Its protein is CATTSFGRGNEQFF.

V is TRBV9 and J is TRBJ1-6, with TRBD1 identical over 7 bases. The CDR3 runs to 17 residues. The trim removed 4 bases at V and 1 base at J, leaving 8 bases unmatched. CDR1 and CDR2 (germline): SGDLS, YYNGEE. The CDR3 coding sequence is TGTGCCAGCAGCCCCCGACAGGGAAGGTCCTATAATTCACCCCTCCACTTT. Translated: CASSPRQGRSYNSPLHF.

The chain uses TRBV19 and TRBJ1-4; D is uncertain. The CDR3 totals 15 residues. CDR1 is LNHDA and CDR2 is SQIVND in the germline V gene (reference sequence). V gave up 3 bases and J gave up 8 bases, with 16 bases separating them. The CDR3 nucleotides read TGTGCCAGTAGTATCATCGAGGGTGTCGGAGAAAAACTGTTTTTT. It translates to CASSIIEGVGEKLFF.

This chain links TRBV11-2 with TRBJ2-5; D is perhaps TRBD2 (6 bases). The DNA end is a closer match to TRBJ2-7, so the J assignment may be wrong. The CDR3 is 15 amino acids. CDR1 and CDR2 from the germline V gene are SGHAT and FQNNGV. CDR3 sequence: CASSLGGGATYEQYF. For the CDR3, the DNA is TGTGCCAGCAGCTTAGGGGGCGGGGCGACCTACGAGCAGTACTTC.

CDR3 nucleotide sequence: TGTGCCAGCAGCGTCAACCCTAACAGGGGCCAATTTGGCTACACCTTC. Amino acids: CASSVNPNRGQFGYTF. V usage is TRBV9 and J usage is TRBJ1-2, with 7 nucleotides matching TRBD1. Germline assignment: CDR1 SGDLS and CDR2 YYNGEE. J gave up 7 bases and V 2 bases, and 14 bases lay outside the gene matches. This CDR3 comprises 16 residues.